This T cell receptor (beta chain) was recorded in a study of CD8+ T cells in alopecia areata. Study overall: Affected scalp percentage set treated patients' severity scores. Points from the study as a whole: Higher clonality was seen in lesional scalp than in normal scalp, especially in alopecia totalis/universalis.

This clone was detected only a few times. Its specificity is not known. Sequencing templates came from extracted RNA that was reverse transcribed into cDNA. Produced via immunoSEQ multiplex PCR; TCRdb's table is partial and in-frame only. The sample holds 200,000 or so clones, roughly 50% seen once. Germline CDR1 is GTSNPN and CDR2 is SVGIG (reference sequence). V lost 0 bases to trimming and J lost 8 bases, with 13 bases between them. The CDR3 consists of 14 residues. Treatment here: oral pan-JAK inhibitor, 5-10 mg twice daily. Alopecia areata patients provided lesional scalp punch biopsies and peripheral blood, both collected for the study.

The sequences come from CD4+ T cells sorted from blood, collected at week 24, from a patient treated with tofacitinib. This TCR was recovered from a human donor with alopecia areata. This chain joins TRBV30 and TRBJ1-4; D unresolved. The CDR3 DNA reads TGTGCCTGGAGTGTAACGCGGTTAGCCGAAAAACTGTTTTTT. This codes for CAWSVTRLAEKLFF. The variable domain in full, with the rest retrieved from reference TRBV30 and TRBJ1-4, is SQTIHQWPATLVQPVGSPLSLECTVEGTSNPNLYWYRQAAGRGLQLLFYSVGIGQISSEVPQNLSASRPQDRQFILSSKKLLLSDSGFYLCAWSVTRLAEKLFFGSGTQLSVL.